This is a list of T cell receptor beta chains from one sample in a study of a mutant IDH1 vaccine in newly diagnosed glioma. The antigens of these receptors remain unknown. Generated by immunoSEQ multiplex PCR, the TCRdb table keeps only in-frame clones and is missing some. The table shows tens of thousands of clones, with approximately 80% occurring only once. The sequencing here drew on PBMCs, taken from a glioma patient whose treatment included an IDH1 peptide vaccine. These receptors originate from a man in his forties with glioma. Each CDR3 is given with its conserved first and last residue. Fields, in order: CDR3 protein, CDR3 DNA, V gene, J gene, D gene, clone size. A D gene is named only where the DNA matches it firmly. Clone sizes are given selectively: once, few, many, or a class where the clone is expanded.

CASSIGGGDTDTQYF	TGTGCCAGTAGTATCGGCGGGGGGGACACAGATACGCAGTATTTT	TRBV19	TRBJ2-3	TRBD2	.
CASSVGTLGRTEAFF	TGTGCCAGCAGCGTAGGGACGCTCGGGCGTACTGAAGCTTTCTTT	TRBV9	TRBJ1-1	.	few
CASSPGVGDEQYF	TGTGCCAGCAGCCCGGGGGTCGGAGACGAGCAGTACTTC	TRBV7-3	TRBJ2-7	.	.
CASNRGINGEQFF	TGTGCCAGTAACAGGGGTATTAATGGTGAGCAGTTCTTC	TRBV19	TRBJ2-1	TRBD1	.
CASSSLGTDWEQFF	TGCGCCAGCAGCTCCCTCGGAACCGACTGGGAGCAGTTCTTC	TRBV5-1	TRBJ2-1	.	.
CASSSQTQSTDTQYF	TGTGCCAGCAGCTCACAGACTCAGAGCACAGATACGCAGTATTTT	TRBV5-4	TRBJ2-3	.	.
CASSEPGTGREQYF	TGTGCCAGCAGTGAACCGGGGACAGGGCGGGAGCAGTACTTC	TRBV25-1	TRBJ2-7	TRBD1	.
CALAQKRTEAFF	TGTGCCTTAGCCCAAAAGAGGACTGAAGCTTTCTTT	TRBV30	TRBJ1-1	.	few
CASSYGQGDRYNEQFF	TGTGCCAGCAGTTACGGACAGGGTGATCGCTACAATGAGCAGTTCTTC	TRBV6-5	TRBJ2-1	TRBD1	.
CASSALAASYEQYF	TGTGCCAGCAGTGCCCTAGCGGCCTCCTACGAGCAGTACTTC	TRBV6-1	TRBJ2-7	TRBD2	.
CASSLAAGGPNEQFF	TGTGCTAGCAGCCTAGCAGCGGGGGGGCCAAATGAGCAGTTCTTC	TRBV7-7	TRBJ2-1	TRBD2	.
CASSIFEEQYF	TGTGCCAGTAGTATTTTTGAAGAGCAGTACTTC	TRBV19	TRBJ2-7	.	.
CASSPQGGGQPQHF	TGTGCCAGCAGCCCACAGGGAGGAGGCCAGCCCCAGCATTTT	TRBV7-2	TRBJ1-5	.	.
CASSVNDGGLDTEAFF	TGTGCCAGCAGTGTAAATGACGGGGGGCTGGACACTGAAGCTTTCTTT	TRBV6-1	TRBJ1-1	.	once
CAWSALGDPDKAFF	TGTGCCTGGAGTGCTTTGGGGGACCCGGATAAAGCTTTCTTT	TRBV30	TRBJ1-1	.	few
CASSLVTGSYYEQYF	TGTGCCAGCAGCTTAGTGACAGGGTCGTACTACGAGCAGTACTTC	TRBV7-2	TRBJ2-7	TRBD1	.
CASSRRTSGSGDTQYF	TGTGCCAGTAGTAGGAGGACTAGCGGGAGTGGAGATACGCAGTATTTT	TRBV19	TRBJ2-3	TRBD2	.
CASSLLGQPYYEQYF	TGTGCCAGCAGCTTGTTAGGACAGCCCTACTACGAGCAGTACTTC	TRBV5-6	TRBJ2-7	.	few
CASSLRLGGTDTQYF	TGTGCCAGCAGCTTAAGGCTGGGGGGCACAGATACGCAGTATTTT	TRBV7-9	TRBJ2-3	.	.
CASSVSGENTEAFF	TGTGCCAGCAGCGTCAGTGGGGAGAACACTGAAGCTTTCTTT	TRBV7-2	TRBJ1-1	.	.
CASSLGRTGELFF	TGTGCCAGCAGTTTAGGGCGTACCGGGGAGCTGTTTTTT	TRBV28	TRBJ2-2	.	.
CASSLQRGVAPLHF	TGTGCCAGCAGTTTACAAAGGGGAGTGGCACCCCTCCACTTT	TRBV27	TRBJ1-6	.	few
CASKTGGRAKQYF	TGTGCCAGCAAAACAGGGGGCAGAGCAAAGCAGTACTTC	TRBV6-5	TRBJ2-7	TRBD1	.
CASRRGGQETQYF	TGTGCCAGCCGGCGGGGTGGCCAAGAGACCCAGTACTTC	TRBV19	TRBJ2-5	.	few
CASRTLKDGYTF	TGTGCCAGCAGGACTCTCAAGGATGGCTACACCTTC	TRBV28	TRBJ1-2	.	.
CASSPLGRGAETQYF	TGTGCCAGCAGCCCCCTGGGCCGGGGGGCGGAGACCCAGTACTTC	TRBV7-2	TRBJ2-5	.	.
CATSRATGGQETQYF	TGTGCCACCAGCAGAGCCACTGGGGGCCAAGAGACCCAGTACTTC	TRBV15	TRBJ2-5	.	.
CASSQDGQSNEKLFF	TGCGCCAGCAGCCAAGATGGACAGTCTAATGAAAAACTGTTTTTT	TRBV5-4	TRBJ1-4	.	.
CASSRSSGMNNEQFF	TGTGCCAGTAGTAGGAGTAGCGGGATGAACAATGAGCAGTTCTTC	TRBV19	TRBJ2-1	TRBD2	.
CAWSPSRRSGANVLTF	TGTGCCTGGAGTCCATCCCGACGTTCTGGGGCCAACGTCCTGACTTTC	TRBV30	TRBJ2-6	.	few
CASSLGLAGASYEQYF	TGCGCCAGCAGCCTAGGACTAGCGGGGGCCTCCTACGAGCAGTACTTC	TRBV4-3	TRBJ2-7	TRBD2	.
CAISEPGINNSPLHF	TGTGCCATCAGTGAGCCAGGGATTAATAATTCACCCCTCCACTTT	TRBV10-3	TRBJ1-6	.	.
CASSWDPRGRGKNIQYF	TGCGCCAGCAGCTGGGACCCCAGGGGGCGAGGCAAAAACATTCAGTACTTC	TRBV5-1	TRBJ2-4	TRBD1	.
CASSPGLLSLRETQYF	TGCGCCAGCAGCCCGGGACTCTTATCCCTCCGGGAGACCCAGTACTTC	TRBV5-1	TRBJ2-5	.	.
CASSPSPEGNTEAFF	TGTGCCAGCAGCCCCTCCCCCGAAGGGAACACTGAAGCTTTCTTT	TRBV7-3	TRBJ1-1	.	few
CAIRGGSGSSYNEQFF	TGTGCCATCAGGGGGGGTAGCGGGAGCTCCTACAATGAGCAGTTCTTC	TRBV10-3	TRBJ2-1	TRBD2	.
CASSEVGQGIHEQFF	TGTGCCAGCAGTGAAGTAGGACAGGGGATTCATGAGCAGTTCTTC	TRBV6-1	TRBJ2-1	TRBD1	once
CASTQGALGANVLTF	TGTGCCAGCACACAGGGGGCGCTTGGGGCCAACGTCCTGACTTTC	TRBV9	TRBJ2-6	TRBD1	.
CASSPPGTGSYGYTF	TGCGCCAGCTCCCCCCCCGGGACAGGGTCGTATGGCTACACCTTC	TRBV5-1	TRBJ1-2	TRBD1	few
CASSVGSLGANVLTF	TGTGCCAGCAGCGTAGGGTCTCTTGGGGCCAACGTCCTGACTTTC	TRBV9	TRBJ2-6	.	.
CSVAWGRRDPSDTQYF	TGCAGCGTCGCCTGGGGGAGGCGGGACCCTTCAGATACGCAGTATTTT	TRBV29-1	TRBJ2-3	.	.
CSVDRGGPTGELFF	TGCAGCGTTGACCGGGGGGGGCCGACCGGGGAGCTGTTTTTT	TRBV29-1	TRBJ2-2	TRBD2	.
CASADQGNQPQHF	TGTGCCAGTGCGGACCAGGGCAATCAGCCCCAGCATTTT	TRBV19	TRBJ1-5	.	few
CASSTHDTGELFF	TGTGCCAGCAGCACCCACGACACCGGGGAGCTGTTTTTT	TRBV9	TRBJ2-2	.	.
CAWKRSSYEQYF	TGTGCCTGGAAACGAAGCTCCTACGAGCAGTACTTC	TRBV30	TRBJ2-7	.	.
CASSWGGAGNEQYF	TGTGCCAGTAGCTGGGGAGGGGCTGGAAACGAGCAGTACTTC	TRBV19	TRBJ2-7	TRBD2	.
CASSRGPTGQETQYF	TGTGCCAGCAGTCGAGGACCAACAGGACAAGAGACCCAGTACTTC	TRBV6-1	TRBJ2-5	.	.
CASSLGGLVNNEQFF	TGTGCCAGCAGCCTAGGGGGACTAGTGAACAATGAGCAGTTCTTC	TRBV6-5	TRBJ2-1	TRBD2	.
CASSLRTRSTDTQYF	TGTGCCAGCAGCTTACGGACACGGAGCACAGATACGCAGTATTTT	TRBV7-6	TRBJ2-3	.	.
CATSRDMGHQETQYF	TGTGCCACCAGCAGAGATATGGGACATCAAGAGACCCAGTACTTC	TRBV15	TRBJ2-5	.	.
CASSLGTGEYEQYF	TGTGCCAGCAGCCTCGGGACAGGAGAATACGAGCAGTACTTC	TRBV25-1	TRBJ2-7	TRBD1	.